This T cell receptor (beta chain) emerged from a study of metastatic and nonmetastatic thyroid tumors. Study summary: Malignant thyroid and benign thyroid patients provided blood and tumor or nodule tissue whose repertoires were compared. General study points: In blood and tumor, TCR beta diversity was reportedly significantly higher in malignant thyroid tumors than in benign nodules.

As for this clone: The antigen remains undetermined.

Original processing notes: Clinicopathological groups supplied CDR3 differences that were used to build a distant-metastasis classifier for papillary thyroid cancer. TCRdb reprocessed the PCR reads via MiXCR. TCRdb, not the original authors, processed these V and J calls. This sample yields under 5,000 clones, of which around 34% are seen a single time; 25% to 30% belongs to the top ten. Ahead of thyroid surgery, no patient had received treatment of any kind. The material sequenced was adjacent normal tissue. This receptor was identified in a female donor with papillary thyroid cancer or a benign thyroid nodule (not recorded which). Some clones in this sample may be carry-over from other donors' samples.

The CDR3 reads CASSATGTLNSPLHF. CDR3 DNA sequence: TGTGCCAGCAGCGCAACTGGGACACTTAATTCACCCCTCCACTTT. The chain employs TRBV7-2 and TRBJ1-6; D may be TRBD1 (6 bases). In germline, CDR1 is SGHTA, CDR2 FQGNSA. This CDR3 is built from 15 residues. The V end lost 5 bases, the J end lost 6 bases, and 14 bases lay between the germline ends.